This note documents a single T cell receptor beta chain sequence. Its target is not known. This entry belongs to a study of T cell responses to AZD1222 COVID-19 vaccine. Regarding the study as a whole: The CD4 TCRs associated with vaccination extended across spike and predominated at 160-218 and 743-854.

Germline V CDR1 and CDR2: MNHEY, SVGEGT. CDR3 size: 15 residues. Trimming left V 0 bases short and J 2 bases short, with 10 bases between. Generated by immunoSEQ multiplex PCR, the TCRdb table keeps only in-frame clones and is missing some. The table records about 120,000 clones, more than 75% of them present only once. The source of this sequence is an adult in good health. V usage is TRBV6-2 or TRBV6-3 and J usage is TRBJ2-5; possibly TRBD2 for D (6 bases). Specimen: peripheral blood, collected on day 0 of AZD1222 vaccination. The CDR3 here is CASSYSRTKQETQYF. In nucleotides, the CDR3 is TGTGCCAGCAGTTACTCGCGGACTAAACAAGAGACCCAGTACTTC.